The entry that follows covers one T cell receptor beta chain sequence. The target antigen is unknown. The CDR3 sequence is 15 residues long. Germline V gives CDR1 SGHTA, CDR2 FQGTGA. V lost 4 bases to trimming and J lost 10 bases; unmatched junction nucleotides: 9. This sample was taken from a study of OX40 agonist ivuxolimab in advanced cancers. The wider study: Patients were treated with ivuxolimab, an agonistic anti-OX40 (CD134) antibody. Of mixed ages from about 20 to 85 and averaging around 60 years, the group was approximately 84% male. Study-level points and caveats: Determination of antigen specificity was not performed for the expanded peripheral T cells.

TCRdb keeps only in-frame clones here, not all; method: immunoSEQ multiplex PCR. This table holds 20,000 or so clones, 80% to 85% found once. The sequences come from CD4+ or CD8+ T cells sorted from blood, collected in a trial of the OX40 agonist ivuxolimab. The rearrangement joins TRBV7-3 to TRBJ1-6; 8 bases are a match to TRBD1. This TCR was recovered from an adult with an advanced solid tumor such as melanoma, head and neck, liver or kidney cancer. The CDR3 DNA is TGTGCCAGCAGCTCCCTAGGACAGGGTCGATCACCCCTCCACTTT. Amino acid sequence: CASSSLGQGRSPLHF.